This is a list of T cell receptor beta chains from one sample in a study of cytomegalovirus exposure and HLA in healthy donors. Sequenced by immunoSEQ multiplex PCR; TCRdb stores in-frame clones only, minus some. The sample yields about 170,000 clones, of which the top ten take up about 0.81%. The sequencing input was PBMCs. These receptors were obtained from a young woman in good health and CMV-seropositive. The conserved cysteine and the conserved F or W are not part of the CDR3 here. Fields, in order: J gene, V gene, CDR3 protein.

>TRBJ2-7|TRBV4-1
ASSQDRDTSTYEQY
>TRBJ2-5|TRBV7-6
ASSSSGGRETQY
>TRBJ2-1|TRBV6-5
ASSPLGNEQF
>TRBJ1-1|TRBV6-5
ASSSLGQFMNTEAF
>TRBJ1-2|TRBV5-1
ASSLAAGSGNYGYT
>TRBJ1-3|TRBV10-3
ASTGDSSGNTIY
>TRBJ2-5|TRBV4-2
ASSPGGETQY
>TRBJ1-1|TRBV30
AWARGGNTEAF
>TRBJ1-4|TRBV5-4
ASSLLRQGASEKLF
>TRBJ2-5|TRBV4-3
ASSQDADLGGGAVTQD
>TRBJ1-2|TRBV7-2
ASSLGQGLPHGYT
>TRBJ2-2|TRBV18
ASSPPSGGNTGELF
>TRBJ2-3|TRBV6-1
ASSENSPDTQY
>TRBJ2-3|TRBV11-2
ASSRRRTSATDTQY
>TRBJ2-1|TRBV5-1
ASSWGLAGAYNEQF
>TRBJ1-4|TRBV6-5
ASSLQGNEKLF
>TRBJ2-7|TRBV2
ASGHPTTYEQY
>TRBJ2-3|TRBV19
ASSIPGVGTDTRY
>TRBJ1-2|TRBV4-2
ASSQPGTDGYT
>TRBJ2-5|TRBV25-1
ASSEYGQAQY
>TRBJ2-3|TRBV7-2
ASSRIGGTDTQY
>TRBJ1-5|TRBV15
ATSRGRQDNQPQH
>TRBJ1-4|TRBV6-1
ASSDIGDSNEKLF
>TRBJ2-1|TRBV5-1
ASSQGLAGVVSAYNEQF
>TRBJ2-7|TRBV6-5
ASSAEASGSYEQY
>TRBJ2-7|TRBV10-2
ASSDRVAGGPGSYEQY
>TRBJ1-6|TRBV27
ASSLGQGIGALH
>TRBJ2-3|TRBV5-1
ASSLAIASGESTQY
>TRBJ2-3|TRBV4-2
ASSQGRGGATDTQY
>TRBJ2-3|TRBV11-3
ASSFLGLAGGFTDTQY
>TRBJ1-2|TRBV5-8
ASSFPGRGHYGYT
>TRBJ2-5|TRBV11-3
ASSLGLLAGGVEETQY
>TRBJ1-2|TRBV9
ASSVGGQGSAGYT
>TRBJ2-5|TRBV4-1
ASSPSRGGGVQTQY
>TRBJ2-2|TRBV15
ATSRDLSRAVGELF
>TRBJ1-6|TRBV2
ASRGGLVNSPLH
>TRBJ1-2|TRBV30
AWDPTGRSGGYT
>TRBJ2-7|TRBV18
ASSAGTSGHYEQY
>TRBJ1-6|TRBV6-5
ASTHRTGGSSPLH
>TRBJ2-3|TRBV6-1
ASSEALRSTQY
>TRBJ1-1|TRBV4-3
ASSQFTGTGDTEAF
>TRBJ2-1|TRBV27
ASSWVGGSSYNEQF
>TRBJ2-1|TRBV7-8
ASSFSPRTGEQF
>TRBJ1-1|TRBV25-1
ASSRQGLTEAF
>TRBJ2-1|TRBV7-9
ASSQPLRGYNEQF
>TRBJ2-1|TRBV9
ASSVGGGLGYNEQF
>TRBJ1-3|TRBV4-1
ASSQDPGSGNTIY
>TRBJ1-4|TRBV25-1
ASSEYIGGPTNEKLF